The 22 T cell receptor beta chains reported below all come from one sample, sequenced in a study of response to subunit inactivated influenza vaccine. Using its own MiXCR run on the RT-PCR reads, TCRdb lists one record per CDR3 protein. The sample records about half a million distinct CDR3 sequences, 11% being singletons. The material was PBMCs from blood, obtained roughly 45 days after vaccination. These receptor sequences come from a man aged 45-65 years who received an inactivated influenza vaccine.

Many counts were recorded for this clonotype. The chain recombines TRBV4-1 with TRBJ2-1; D may be TRBD1 or TRBD2 (5 bases each). CDR3 length: 17 residues. Trimming took 1 base from V and 6 from J, leaving 19 bases between them. CDR1 is MGHRA, CDR2 YSYEKL, per germline. CDR3 residues: CASSQGVGDQGSNEQFF. The CDR3 DNA reads as TGCGCCAGCAGCCAAGGTGTAGGGGACCAAGGGTCCAATGAGCAGTTCTTC.

The rearrangement uses TRBV5-1 and TRBJ2-5; perhaps TRBD1 as D (6 bases). This CDR3 has 15 residues. In germline, CDR1 is SGHRS, CDR2 YFSETQ. Between the trimmed V and J ends, which lost 3 bases and 2 bases, there was a span of 14 bases. Here the CDR3 reads CASSSGDTLQETQYF. Written as DNA, the CDR3 is TGCGCCAGCAGCTCTGGGGACACCTTGCAAGAGACCCAGTACTTC.

Many counts were recorded for this clonotype. The chain links TRBV7-2 to TRBJ1-5; D not resolved. V lost 1 base and J lost 8, with 9 bases in between. The CDR3 consists of 13 residues. The germline gives CDR1 SGHTA, CDR2 FQGNSA. The CDR3: CASSLGYGEPQHF. In DNA, the CDR3 is TGTGCCAGCAGCTTAGGCTACGGCGAGCCCCAGCATTTT.

This chain connects TRBV20-1 to TRBJ2-1; 10 bases line up with TRBD1. Germline-derived CDR1 and CDR2 are DFQATT and SNEGSKA (reference sequence). This CDR3 has 14 residues. V was clipped by 5 bases and J by 4 bases; unmatched bases: 5. The CDR3 DNA reads TGCAGTGCTGAGGACAGGGGGGGATACAATGAGCAGTTCTTC. Translating gives CSAEDRGGYNEQFF.

The rearrangement links TRBV20-1 to TRBJ2-7; maybe TRBD1 (6 bases). V was pared by 3 bases and J by 4 bases, with 16 bases between. Per germline, CDR1 DFQATT and CDR2 SNEGSKA (reference sequence). This CDR3 is 14 amino acids long. DNA for the CDR3: TGCAGTGCTAGTTCTAACAGGGCATCTTACGAGCAGTACTTC. It specifies CSASSNRASYEQYF.

This clonotype was seen only a few times. The chain joins TRBV4-1 to TRBJ1-2; 7 bases match TRBD1. V was pared by 4 bases and J by 2 bases, with 7 bases of the junction left unmatched. The CDR3 sequence is 15 residues long. The germline V gene has CDR1 MGHRA and CDR2 YSYEKL. The CDR3 sequence is CASSLSGTANYGYTF. Written as DNA, the CDR3 is TGCGCCAGCAGCCTTTCCGGGACAGCGAACTATGGCTACACCTTC.

Only a few counts were recorded for this clonotype. This chain links TRBV28 with TRBJ1-1; D is ambiguous. Trimming took 7 bases from V and 4 from J, leaving 13 bases between them. CDR3 size: 13 residues. Germline V lookup: CDR1 MDHEN, CDR2 SYDVKM. CDR3 protein: CASTTLYATEAFF. Written as DNA, the CDR3 is TGTGCCAGCACCACACTTTACGCCACTGAAGCTTTCTTT.

The chain has TRBV29-1 and TRBJ1-1; no clear D gene. Between the trimmed V and J ends, which lost 4 bases and 2 bases, there was a span of 11 bases. Per the germline V gene, CDR1 is SQVTM and CDR2 is ANQGSEA. The CDR3 is made up of 13 amino acids. DNA for the CDR3: TGCAGCGTTGGGGTCTCTCTCAACACTGAAGCTTTCTTT. This gives the protein CSVGVSLNTEAFF.

This clonotype turned up a few times. The chain couples TRBV6-2 or TRBV6-3 to TRBJ2-7; maybe TRBD1 (6 bases). This CDR3 has 14 residues. CDR1 is MNHEY, CDR2 SVGEGT, per germline. V was clipped by 10 bases and J by 4 bases, with 20 bases between them. As DNA, the CDR3 is TGTGCCACCATCGGCTACAGGGAGTTTTACGAGCAGTACTTC. Its translation: CATIGYREFYEQYF.

This clonotype was seen a few times. V gene TRBV7-9 combines with J gene TRBJ2-1, with TRBD2 identical over 7 bases. The CDR3 is 12 residues long. The V gene's germline CDR1 is SEHNR and CDR2 FQNEAQ (reference sequence). V was clipped by 1 base and J by 13 bases; unmatched bases: 4. CDR3: CASSLGTRLQFF. The CDR3 bases are TGTGCCAGCAGCTTAGGGACTAGGCTACAGTTCTTC. The full variable domain, completed using reference TRBV7-9 and TRBJ2-1, is DTGVSQNPRHKITKRGQNVTFRCDPISEHNRLYWYRQTLGQGPEFLTYFQNEAQLEKSRLLSDRFSAERPKGSFSTLEIQRTEQGDSAMYLCASSLGTRLQFFGPGTRLTVL.

The chain combines TRBV29-1 with TRBJ2-1; 8 bases align to TRBD2. V dropped 0 bases and J dropped 2; count of bases not matched to a gene: 6. The CDR3 spans 16 residues. Per the germline V gene, CDR1 is SQVTM and CDR2 is ANQGSEA. CDR3 DNA sequence: TGCAGCGTTGAAGATAATTCAGCGGGAGCCTACAATGAGCAGTTCTTC. It is translated as CSVEDNSAGAYNEQFF.

This clonotype has just a few counts. For the CDR3, the DNA is TGTGCCATCAGTGGGCTAGCGGCCTACAATGAGCAGTTCTTC. This codes for CAISGLAAYNEQFF. The chain uses TRBV10-3 and TRBJ2-1; 7 positions agree with TRBD2. From germline, CDR1 is ENHRY and CDR2 SYGVKD. The ends lost 4 bases at V and 2 bases at J; junction bases unmatched: 2. This CDR3 comprises 14 residues.

This clonotype has more than one count but fewer than ten. The V gene is TRBV5-1, the J gene TRBJ2-7, with D perhaps given as TRBD1 or TRBD2 (5 bases each). This CDR3 region has 15 residues. Between the trimmed V and J ends, which lost 5 bases and 3 bases, there was a span of 18 bases. CDR1 is SGHRS and CDR2 is YFSETQ in the germline V gene. CDR3 loop: CASRDRDGIFYEQYF. DNA of the CDR3: TGCGCCAGCAGAGACCGGGACGGTATCTTCTACGAGCAGTACTTC. Full variable domain (remainder filled in from reference TRBV5-1 and TRBJ2-7): KAGVTQTPRYLIKTRGQQVTLSCSPISGHRSVSWYQQTPGQGLQFLFEYFSETQRNKGNFPGRFSGRQFSNSRSEMNVSTLELGDSALYLCASRDRDGIFYEQYFGPGTRLTVT.

This clonotype was picked up a small number of times. The V call is TRBV6-1, the J call TRBJ2-2, with D unresolved. The CDR3 length is 14 residues. CDR1 is MNHNS, CDR2 SASEGT, per germline. Trimming took off 5 bases at V and 6 bases at J, with 13 bases between the two ends. CDR3: CASSTQPSSGELFF. DNA of the CDR3: TGTGCCAGCAGTACGCAACCTAGTTCCGGGGAGCTGTTTTTT.

This clonotype appeared many times. The chain recombines TRBV19 with TRBJ1-2, with D possibly being TRBD1 (6 bases). Germline CDR1 reads LNHDA; CDR2 reads SQIVND (reference sequence). Deletions cut 8 bases from V and 5 bases from J, with 18 bases between. The CDR3 spans 14 residues. This chain's CDR3 is CASSGGQALYGYTF. CDR3 in DNA: TGTGCCAGTTCGGGGGGCCAGGCATTATATGGCTACACCTTC.

This chain uses TRBV20-1 with TRBJ1-2; 8 nucleotides match TRBD1. Germline V gene data show CDR1 as DFQATT and CDR2 as SNEGSKA (reference sequence). The CDR3 runs 15 residues. With 0 bases clipped from V and 3 bases from J, the junction kept 6 bases outside the gene matches. The CDR3 bases are TGCAGTGCTAGAGATCCGGCAGGGGGCCACTATGGCTACACCTTC. Its translation: CSARDPAGGHYGYTF.

The V gene is TRBV6-1, the J gene TRBJ2-5, with 8 bases identical to TRBD1. This CDR3 contains 14 residues. Germline trimming cut 4 bases from V and 5 bases from J; bases unmatched to any gene: 6. Germline V gene lookup returns CDR1 MNHNS and CDR2 SASEGT. CDR3 DNA sequence: TGTGCCAGCAGTGCAGACAGGGGCGGGGAGACCCAGTACTTC. Amino acid sequence: CASSADRGGETQYF.

Ten or more counts support this clonotype. This chain uses TRBV6-1 with TRBJ1-1, with no clear D. Deletions cut 9 bases from V and 2 bases from J, with 19 bases between. CDR3 length: 15 residues. The V gene's germline CDR1 is MNHNS and CDR2 SASEGT. The CDR3, as DNA: TGTGCCAGTCAATTGGGATGGAACCCTAACACTGAAGCTTTCTTT. It yields the protein CASQLGWNPNTEAFF.

This clonotype was detected only once. A much larger clone differs by one base, so this may be a read error. The gene calls are TRBV5-5 and TRBJ1-6, with D unclear. Germline lookup yields CDR1 SGHKS and CDR2 YYEKEE (reference sequence). V shed 1 base and J shed 3 bases, with 14 bases lying between them. This CDR3 comprises 17 residues. The CDR3 DNA follows: TGTGCCAGCAGCTTGCGACCGTTGCAAAGCTATAATTCACCCCTCCACTTT. The encoded protein is CASSLRPLQSYNSPLHF.

In this sample, this clonotype turned up many times. This chain joins TRBV6-2 or TRBV6-3 and TRBJ2-3; no definite D call. Deletions cut 5 bases from V and 3 bases from J, with 3 bases between. CDR3 length: 11 residues. Germline assignment: CDR1 MNHEY and CDR2 SVGEGT. The CDR3 DNA follows: TGTGCCAGCAGTCAGACAGATACGCAGTATTTT. It codes for CASSQTDTQYF.

This clonotype came up a few times. The CDR3 coding sequence is TGTGCCAGCAGCTTACTTCTGGCCTATAATTCACCCCTCCACTTT. Protein: CASSLLLAYNSPLHF. V usage is TRBV7-2 and J usage is TRBJ1-6; D is uncertain. The V gene lost 2 bases and the J gene lost 2 bases, with 7 bases spanning the gap. The length of the CDR3 is 15 residues. CDR1 and CDR2 (germline): SGHTA, FQGNSA.

This rearrangement joins TRBV6-5 to TRBJ2-5; D might be TRBD1 (6 bases). This CDR3 comprises 15 residues. Germline CDR1 MNHEY, CDR2 SVGAGI. V was shortened by 2 bases and J by 4 bases, with 14 bases between the two germline ends. The CDR3 coding sequence is TGTGCCAGCAGTTACCAGTTTGGGGGCGGAGAGACCCAGTACTTC. It specifies CASSYQFGGGETQYF.